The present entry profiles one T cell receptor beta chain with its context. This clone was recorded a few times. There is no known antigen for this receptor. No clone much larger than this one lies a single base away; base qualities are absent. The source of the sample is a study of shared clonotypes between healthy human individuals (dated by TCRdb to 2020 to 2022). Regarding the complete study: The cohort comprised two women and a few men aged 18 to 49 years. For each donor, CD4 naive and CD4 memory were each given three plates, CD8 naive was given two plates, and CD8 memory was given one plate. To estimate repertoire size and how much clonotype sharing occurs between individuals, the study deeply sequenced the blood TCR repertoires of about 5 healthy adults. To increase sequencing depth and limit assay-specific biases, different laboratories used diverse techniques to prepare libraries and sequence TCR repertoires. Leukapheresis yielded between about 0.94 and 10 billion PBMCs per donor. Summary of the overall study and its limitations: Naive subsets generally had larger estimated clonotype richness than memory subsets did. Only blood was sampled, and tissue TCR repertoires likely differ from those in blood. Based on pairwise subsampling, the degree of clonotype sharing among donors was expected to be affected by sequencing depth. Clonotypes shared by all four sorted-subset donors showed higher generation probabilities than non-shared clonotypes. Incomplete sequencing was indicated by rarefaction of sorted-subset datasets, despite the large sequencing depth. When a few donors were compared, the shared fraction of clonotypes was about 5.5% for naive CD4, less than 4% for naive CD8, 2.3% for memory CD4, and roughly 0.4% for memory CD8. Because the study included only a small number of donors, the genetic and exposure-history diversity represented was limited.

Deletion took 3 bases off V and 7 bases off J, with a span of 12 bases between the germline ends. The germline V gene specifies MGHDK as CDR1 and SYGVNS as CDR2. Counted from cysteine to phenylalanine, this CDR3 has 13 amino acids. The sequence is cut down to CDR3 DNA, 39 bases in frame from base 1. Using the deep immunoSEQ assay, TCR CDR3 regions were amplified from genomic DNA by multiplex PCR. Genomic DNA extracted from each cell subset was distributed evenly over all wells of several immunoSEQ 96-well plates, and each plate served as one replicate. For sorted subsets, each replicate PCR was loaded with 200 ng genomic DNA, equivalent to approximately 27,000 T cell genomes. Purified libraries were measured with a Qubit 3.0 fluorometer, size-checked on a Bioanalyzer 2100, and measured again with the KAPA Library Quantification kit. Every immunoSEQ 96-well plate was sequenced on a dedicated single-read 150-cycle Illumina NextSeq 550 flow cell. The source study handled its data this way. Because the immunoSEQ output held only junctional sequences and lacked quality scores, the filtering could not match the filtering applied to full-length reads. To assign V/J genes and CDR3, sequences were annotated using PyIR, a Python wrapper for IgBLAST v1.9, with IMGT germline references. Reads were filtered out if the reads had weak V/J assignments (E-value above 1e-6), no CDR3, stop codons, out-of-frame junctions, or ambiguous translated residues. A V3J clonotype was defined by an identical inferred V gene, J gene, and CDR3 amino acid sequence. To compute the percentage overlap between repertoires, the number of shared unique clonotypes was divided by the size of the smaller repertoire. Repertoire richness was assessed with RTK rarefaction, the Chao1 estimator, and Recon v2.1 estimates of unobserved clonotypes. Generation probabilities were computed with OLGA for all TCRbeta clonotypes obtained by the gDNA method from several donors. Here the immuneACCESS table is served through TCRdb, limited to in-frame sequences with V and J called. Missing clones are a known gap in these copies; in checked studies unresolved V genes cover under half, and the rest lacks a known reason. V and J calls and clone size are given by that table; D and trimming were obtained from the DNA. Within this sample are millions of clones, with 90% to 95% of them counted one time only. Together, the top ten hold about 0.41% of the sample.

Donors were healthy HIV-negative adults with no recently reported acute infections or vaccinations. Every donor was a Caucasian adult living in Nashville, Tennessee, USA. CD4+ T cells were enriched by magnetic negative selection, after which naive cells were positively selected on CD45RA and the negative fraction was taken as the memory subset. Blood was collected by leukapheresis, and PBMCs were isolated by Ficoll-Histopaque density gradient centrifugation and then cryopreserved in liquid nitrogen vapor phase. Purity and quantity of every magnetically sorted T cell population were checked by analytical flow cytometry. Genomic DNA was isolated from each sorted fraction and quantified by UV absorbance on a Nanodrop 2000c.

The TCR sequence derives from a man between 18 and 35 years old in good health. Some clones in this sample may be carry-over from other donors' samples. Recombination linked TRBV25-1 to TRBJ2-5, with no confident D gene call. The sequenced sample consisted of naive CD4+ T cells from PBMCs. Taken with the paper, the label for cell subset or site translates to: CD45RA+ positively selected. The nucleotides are TGTGCCAGCAGTGATCGATCCCTTGTGACCCAGTACTTC. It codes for CASSDRSLVTQYF.